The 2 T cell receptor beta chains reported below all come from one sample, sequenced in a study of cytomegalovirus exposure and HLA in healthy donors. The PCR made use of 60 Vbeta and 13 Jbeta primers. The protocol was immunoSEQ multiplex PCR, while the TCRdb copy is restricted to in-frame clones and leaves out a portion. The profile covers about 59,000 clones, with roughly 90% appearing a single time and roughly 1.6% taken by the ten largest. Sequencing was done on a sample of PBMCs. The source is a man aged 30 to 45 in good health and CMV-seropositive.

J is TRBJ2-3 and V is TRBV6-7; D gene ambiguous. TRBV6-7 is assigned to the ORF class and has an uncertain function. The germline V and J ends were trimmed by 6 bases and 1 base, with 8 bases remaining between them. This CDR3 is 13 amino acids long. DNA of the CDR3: TGTGCCAGCAGAAGCTTCGGCACAGATACGCAGTATTTT. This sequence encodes CASRSFGTDTQYF.

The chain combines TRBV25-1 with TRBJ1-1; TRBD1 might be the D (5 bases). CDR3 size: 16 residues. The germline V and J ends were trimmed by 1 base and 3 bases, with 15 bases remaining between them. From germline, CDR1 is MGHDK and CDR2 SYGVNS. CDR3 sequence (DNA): TGTGCCAGCAGTGAATTTGGCAGGGCTAAGGACACTGAAGCTTTCTTT. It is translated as CASSEFGRAKDTEAFF.